This is a list of T cell receptor beta chains from one sample in a study of monozygotic twins with cystic fibrosis. Assay used: immunoSEQ multiplex PCR; TCRdb lists only in-frame clones, some missing. This table holds 30,000 to 35,000 clones, 66% found once. Sequenced input: blood. These receptors all come from a girl aged 10 to 17 with cystic fibrosis. The CDR3 runs from the conserved cysteine through the conserved F or W. The D gene is left open where the match is weak. Clone size is stated in some rows and not others, as once, few, many or a class when expanded.

TRBD1 TRBJ1-3 NA TRBV4-3 CASSLSWGQPTPHTIYF TGCGCCAGCAGCCTTAGTTGGGGACAGCCGACCCCCCACACCATATATTTT
TRBD1 TRBJ2-6 NA TRBV4-3 CASSQVGTGVPGANVLTF TGCGCCAGCAGCCAAGTGGGGACAGGGGTACCAGGGGCCAACGTCCTGACTTTC
TRBD2 TRBJ2-3 few TRBV5-1 CASSLSASGSYTQYF TGCGCCAGCAGCTTGTCGGCTAGCGGATCCTATACGCAGTATTTT
NA TRBJ1-2 NA TRBV9 CASSVADIPYGYTF TGTGCCAGCAGCGTAGCTGACATACCATATGGCTACACCTTC
NA TRBJ2-2 NA TRBV4-1 CASSHVGQITGELFF TGCGCCAGCAGCCACGTAGGACAGATCACCGGGGAGCTGTTTTTT
NA TRBJ2-4 NA TRBV7-8 CASSLASQNIQYF TGTGCCAGCAGCTTAGCGTCCCAAAACATTCAGTACTTC
TRBD1 TRBJ2-1 once TRBV6-5 CASSSRTGVDEQFF TGTGCCAGCAGCTCACGGACAGGGGTTGATGAGCAGTTCTTC
TRBD2 TRBJ2-1 NA TRBV9 CASSAPLAGEDSEQFF TGTGCCAGCAGCGCCCCACTAGCGGGAGAGGATAGTGAGCAGTTCTTC
TRBD1 TRBJ1-1 few TRBV19 CASSMARYRGQGLNTEAFF TGTGCCAGTAGTATGGCAAGATATCGGGGACAGGGATTGAACACTGAAGCTTTCTTT
TRBD1 TRBJ2-3 NA TRBV7-2 CASSSNRGLSTDTQYF TGTGCCAGCAGCTCTAACAGGGGGCTGAGCACAGATACGCAGTATTTT
NA TRBJ2-3 NA TRBV4-2 CASSQETAVRTDTQYF TGTGCCAGCAGCCAAGAGACAGCGGTCCGCACAGATACGCAGTATTTT
NA TRBJ2-2 few TRBV7-2 CASSLGQIKSGELFF TGTGCCAGCAGTCTTGGACAGATAAAGTCCGGGGAGCTGTTTTTT
NA TRBJ2-1 once TRBV5-6 CASSEPGTRLYNEQFF TGTGCCAGCAGCGAGCCCGGGACAAGGCTCTACAATGAGCAGTTCTTC
NA TRBJ1-4 NA TRBV5-4 CASSLIGGDEKLFF TGTGCCAGCAGCTTGATAGGCGGCGATGAAAAACTGTTTTTT
TRBD1 TRBJ1-2 NA TRBV5-6 CASSSPGQGLRGYTF TGTGCCAGCAGCAGTCCGGGACAGGGCCTCCGGGGCTACACCTTC
TRBD2 TRBJ2-7 NA TRBV4-1 CASSQTSGKSYEQYF TGCGCCAGCAGCCAAACTAGCGGGAAGAGCTACGAGCAGTACTTC
NA TRBJ2-3 NA TRBV5-1 CASSLQGGSTDTQYF TGCGCCAGCAGCTTGCAGGGGGGGAGCACAGATACGCAGTATTTT
NA TRBJ2-7 NA TRBV5-6 CASNLGGSSYEQYF TGTGCCAGCAACCTCGGGGGATCTAGTTACGAGCAGTACTTC
NA TRBJ2-2 NA TRBV29-1 CSVPTGNTGELFF TGCAGCGTCCCGACTGGAAACACCGGGGAGCTGTTTTTT
NA TRBJ2-7 NA TRBV29-1 CSVALRSYEQYF TGCAGCGTTGCTCTGCGCTCCTACGAGCAGTACTTC
TRBD2 TRBJ2-5 NA TRBV5-1 CASSLTGLVLEETQYF TGCGCCAGCAGCTTGACCGGACTAGTACTGGAAGAGACCCAGTACTTC
NA TRBJ2-1 NA TRBV29-1 CSVEDPGGGSGNEQFF TGCAGCGTTGAGGACCCTGGAGGAGGGTCGGGCAATGAGCAGTTCTTC
NA TRBJ1-2 NA TRBV28 CASSPNVGYGYTF TGTGCCAGCAGCCCAAATGTCGGGTACGGCTACACCTTC
NA TRBJ1-5 NA TRBV11-2 CASSLGLLNSNQPQHF TGTGCCAGCAGCTTAGGGTTGTTGAATAGCAATCAGCCCCAGCATTTT
TRBD1 TRBJ1-1 NA TRBV2 CASRDREVSEAFF TGTGCCAGCAGGGACAGGGAGGTCTCTGAAGCTTTCTTT
NA TRBJ1-4 NA TRBV19 CASRLDQMENEKLFF TGTGCCAGTAGACTAGACCAAATGGAGAATGAAAAACTGTTTTTT
NA TRBJ1-5 NA TRBV6-4 CASSREASNQPQHF TGTGCCAGCAGTCGAGAGGCCAGCAATCAGCCCCAGCATTTT
NA TRBJ1-5 few TRBV19 CASSTPSPGNQPQHF TGTGCCAGTAGTACCCCTTCCCCTGGAAATCAGCCCCAGCATTTT
TRBD1 TRBJ2-3 NA TRBV5-1 CASSTRDRSTDTQYF TGCGCCAGCTCAACCCGGGACAGAAGCACAGATACGCAGTATTTT
TRBD2 TRBJ2-2 NA TRBV7-9 CASSPPGLAGHGELFF TGTGCCAGCAGCCCCCCGGGACTAGCGGGACACGGGGAGCTGTTTTTT
TRBD2 TRBJ2-3 NA TRBV18 CASSPEPGGPDTQYF TGTGCCAGCTCACCAGAGCCGGGAGGGCCAGATACGCAGTATTTT
NA TRBJ2-4 few TRBV7-9 CASSLGQGGQGWNIQYF TGTGCCAGCAGCTTAGGGCAAGGTGGGCAGGGCTGGAACATTCAGTACTTC
NA TRBJ1-4 NA TRBV15 CATSRVREGVEKLFF TGTGCCACCAGCAGAGTGAGGGAGGGTGTCGAAAAACTGTTTTTT
TRBD2 TRBJ2-2 few TRBV28 CASSLVGTSSSGELFF TGTGCCAGCAGTTTAGTGGGGACTAGTTCGTCCGGGGAGCTGTTTTTT
NA TRBJ2-1 NA TRBV9 CASSVSGDVWEQFF TGTGCCAGCAGCGTTTCAGGGGATGTTTGGGAGCAGTTCTTC
NA TRBJ1-1 NA TRBV30 CAGAGSTEAFF TGTGCCGGAGCCGGCTCCACTGAAGCTTTCTTT
NA TRBJ1-5 few TRBV6-1 CASSGHYQPQHF TGTGCCAGCAGCGGACATTATCAGCCCCAGCATTTT
NA TRBJ1-2 NA TRBV7-2 CASSLNRNTNYGYTF TGTGCCAGCAGCTTAAACAGGAACACTAACTATGGCTACACCTTC
TRBD2 TRBJ2-7 NA TRBV7-2 CASSLLAGPYEQYF TGTGCCAGCAGCTTATTAGCGGGGCCCTACGAGCAGTACTTC
NA TRBJ1-2 NA TRBV10-1 CASSVGLRRGYTF TGCGCCAGCAGTGTCGGGCTTCGGAGGGGCTACACCTTC
TRBD1 TRBJ1-4 NA TRBV6-5 CASSRGQGNSEKLFF TGTGCCAGCAGTCGCGGACAGGGGAACTCTGAAAAACTGTTTTTT
NA TRBJ1-5 few TRBV7-9 CASSSDSANQPQHF TGTGCCAGCAGCTCGGACAGTGCTAATCAGCCCCAGCATTTT